This TCR beta chain was identified in a study of Ad26.COV2.S vaccination and SARS-CoV-2 variants. Study summary: The study gave Ad26.COV2.S intramuscularly, once or twice 56 days apart.

The ends were cut back, 3 bases at V and 6 bases at J, with 12 bases in the middle. The CDR3 sequence is 13 residues long. Germline V gene sequence: CDR1 KGHSH, CDR2 LQKENI. Treatment given: over 15 received Ad26.COV2.S at low or high dose, single or two shots; five or six received placebo; per-sample allocation not given. Day 63 following the first vaccine or placebo injection was when the samples were taken. Clones were sequenced by immunoSEQ multiplex PCR, and TCRdb holds only the in-frame ones, with some missing. This sample has about 350,000 clones; around 89% occur once, and the top ten carry around 6.1%.

The sample consisted of peripheral blood, taken in a trial of Ad26.COV2.S vaccine versus placebo. The receptor's source is a person between 18 and 65 years old who received the Ad26.COV2.S COVID-19 vaccine or a placebo. V and J are TRBV18 and TRBJ2-7; D might be TRBD1 (6 bases). For the CDR3, the DNA is TGTGCCAGCTCACCTGGGGGCCTTGGCGAGCAGTACTTC. It codes for CASSPGGLGEQYF.